One T cell receptor beta chain is described in this entry. As yet, its antigen is unknown. CDR1 is SGDLS and CDR2 is YYNGEE in the germline V gene. This CDR3 contains 13 residues. V shed 3 bases and J shed 0 bases, with 6 bases lying between them. Profiling relied on immunoSEQ multiplex PCR, and the TCRdb table lists in-frame clones only, not all of them. Of 120,000 to 150,000 clones in the sample, roughly four fifths were seen once. This record comes from a study of T cell responses to AZD1222 COVID-19 vaccine. Broader study findings: Across spike, vaccine-associated CD4 TCRs were found, dominant at 160-218 and 743-854. White British people made up most donors, females outnumbered males, and clonal diversity was possibly underestimated.

This sequence originates from an adult in good health. Material: peripheral blood, obtained on day 0 of MenACWY control vaccination. The rearrangement joins TRBV9 to TRBJ2-5, with unresolved D. CDR3 sequence: CASSGFDQETQYF. In DNA, the CDR3 is TGTGCCAGCAGCGGGTTCGACCAAGAGACCCAGTACTTC.